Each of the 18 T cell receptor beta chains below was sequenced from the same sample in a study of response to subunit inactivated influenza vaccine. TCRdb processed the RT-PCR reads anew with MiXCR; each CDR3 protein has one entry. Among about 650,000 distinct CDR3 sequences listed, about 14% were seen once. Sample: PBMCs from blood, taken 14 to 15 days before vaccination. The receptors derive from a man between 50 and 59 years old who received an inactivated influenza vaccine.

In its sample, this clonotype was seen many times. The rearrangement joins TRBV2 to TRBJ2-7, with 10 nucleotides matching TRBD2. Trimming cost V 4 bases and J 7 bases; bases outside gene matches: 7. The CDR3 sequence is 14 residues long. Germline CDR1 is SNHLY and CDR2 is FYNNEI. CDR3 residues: CASSGGSGGREQYF. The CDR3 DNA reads TGTGCCAGCAGTGGAGGTAGCGGGGGGCGGGAGCAGTACTTC.

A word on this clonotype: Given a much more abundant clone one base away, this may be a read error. The CDR3 loop is CASSIRDRPTVELFF. The CDR3 nucleotides are TGTGCCAGCAGCATCCGGGACAGACCCACCGTGGAGCTGTTTTTT. The genes are TRBV7-8 and TRBJ2-2; 7 bases align to TRBD1. The CDR3 has 15 residues. Germline loops: CDR1 SGHVS, CDR2 FQNEAQ.

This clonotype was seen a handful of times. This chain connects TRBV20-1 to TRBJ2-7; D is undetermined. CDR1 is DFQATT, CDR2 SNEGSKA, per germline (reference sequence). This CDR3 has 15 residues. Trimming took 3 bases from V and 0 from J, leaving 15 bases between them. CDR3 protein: CSARALGPGSYEQYF. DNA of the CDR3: TGCAGTGCTAGGGCACTCGGCCCGGGCTCCTACGAGCAGTACTTC.

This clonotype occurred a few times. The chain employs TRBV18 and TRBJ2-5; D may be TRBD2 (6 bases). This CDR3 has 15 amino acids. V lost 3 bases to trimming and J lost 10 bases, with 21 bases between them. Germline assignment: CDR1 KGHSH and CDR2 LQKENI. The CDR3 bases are TGTGCCAGCTCACCGGTTCCGGGACTCTGGGCGGACCAGTACTTC. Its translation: CASSPVPGLWADQYF.

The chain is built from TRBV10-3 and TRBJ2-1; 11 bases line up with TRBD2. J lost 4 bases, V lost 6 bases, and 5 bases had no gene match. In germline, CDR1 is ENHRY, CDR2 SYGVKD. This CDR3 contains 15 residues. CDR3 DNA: TGTGCCATCAGGGCAACTAGCGGGAGTTACAATGAGCAGTTCTTC. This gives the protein CAIRATSGSYNEQFF.

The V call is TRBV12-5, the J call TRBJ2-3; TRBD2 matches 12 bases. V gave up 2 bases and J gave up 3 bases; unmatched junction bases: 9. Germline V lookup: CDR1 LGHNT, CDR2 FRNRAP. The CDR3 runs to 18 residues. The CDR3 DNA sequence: TGTGCTAGTGGTTTGAGGCTAGCGGGAGGGCCTAGGACAGATACGCAGTATTTT. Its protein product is CASGLRLAGGPRTDTQYF.

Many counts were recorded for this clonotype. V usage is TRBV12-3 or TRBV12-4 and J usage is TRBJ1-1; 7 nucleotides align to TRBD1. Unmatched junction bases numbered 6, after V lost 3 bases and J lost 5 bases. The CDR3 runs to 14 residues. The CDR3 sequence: CASSLQGGRTEAFF. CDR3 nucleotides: TGTGCCAGCAGTTTGCAGGGGGGGCGGACTGAAGCTTTCTTT.

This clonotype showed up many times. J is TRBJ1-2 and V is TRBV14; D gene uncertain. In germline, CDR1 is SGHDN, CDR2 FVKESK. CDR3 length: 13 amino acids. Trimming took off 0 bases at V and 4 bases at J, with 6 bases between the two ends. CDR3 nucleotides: TGTGCCAGCAGCCAAGAATCCAGCTATGGCTACACCTTC. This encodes CASSQESSYGYTF.

CDR3: CASSLDEGWGTEAFF. CDR3 in DNA: TGTGCCAGCAGCTTAGATGAGGGTTGGGGCACTGAAGCTTTCTTT. The chain combines TRBV11-2 with TRBJ1-1, with D unresolved. CDR1 is SGHAT, CDR2 FQNNGV, per germline. The length of the CDR3 is 15 residues. Trimming cost V 0 bases and J 4 bases, with 12 bases left between them.

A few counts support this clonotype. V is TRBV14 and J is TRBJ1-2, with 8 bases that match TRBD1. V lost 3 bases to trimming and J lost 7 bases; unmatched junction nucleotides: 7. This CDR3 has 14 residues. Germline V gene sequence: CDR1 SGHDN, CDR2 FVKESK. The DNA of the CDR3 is TGTGCCAGCAGCCATTGGCCAGGGGGCGGTGGCTACACCTTC. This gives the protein CASSHWPGGGGYTF.

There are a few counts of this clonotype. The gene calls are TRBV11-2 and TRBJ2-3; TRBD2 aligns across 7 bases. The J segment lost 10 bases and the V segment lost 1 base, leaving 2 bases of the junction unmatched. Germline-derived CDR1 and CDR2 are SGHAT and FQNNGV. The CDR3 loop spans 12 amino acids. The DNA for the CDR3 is TGTGCCAGCAGCTTAGGGGGGGGACCGCAGTATTTT. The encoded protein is CASSLGGGPQYF.

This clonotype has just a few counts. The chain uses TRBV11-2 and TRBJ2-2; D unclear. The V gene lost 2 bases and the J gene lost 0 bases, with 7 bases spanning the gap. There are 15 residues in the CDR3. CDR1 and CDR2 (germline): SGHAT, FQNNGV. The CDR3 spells CASSLSVSNTGELFF. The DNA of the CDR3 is TGTGCCAGCAGCTTATCAGTCTCGAACACCGGGGAGCTGTTTTTT.

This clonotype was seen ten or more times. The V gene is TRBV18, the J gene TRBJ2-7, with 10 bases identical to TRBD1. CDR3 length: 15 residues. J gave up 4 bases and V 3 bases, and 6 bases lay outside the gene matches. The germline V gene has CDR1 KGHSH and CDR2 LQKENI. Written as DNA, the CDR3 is TGTGCCAGCTCACCTAGGACAGGGGGTACGTACGAGCAGTACTTC. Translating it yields CASSPRTGGTYEQYF. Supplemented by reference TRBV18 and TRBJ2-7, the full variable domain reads NAGVMQNPRHLVRRRGQEARLRCSPMKGHSHVYWYRQLPEEGLKFMVYLQKENIIDESGMPKERFSAEFPKEGPSILRIQQVVRGDSAAYFCASSPRTGGTYEQYFGPGTRLTVT.

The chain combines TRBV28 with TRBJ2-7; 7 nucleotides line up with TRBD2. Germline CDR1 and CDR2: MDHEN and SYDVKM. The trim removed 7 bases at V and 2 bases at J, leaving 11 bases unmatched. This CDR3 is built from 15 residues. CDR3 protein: CASTLSLATTYEQYF. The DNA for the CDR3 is TGTGCCAGCACCCTCTCACTAGCGACTACCTACGAGCAGTACTTC.

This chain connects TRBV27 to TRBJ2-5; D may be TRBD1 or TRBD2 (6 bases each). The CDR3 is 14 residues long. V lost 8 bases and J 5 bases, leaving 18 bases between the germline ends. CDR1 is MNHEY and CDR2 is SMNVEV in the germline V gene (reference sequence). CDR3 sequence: CASGGPGRGETQYF. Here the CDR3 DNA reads TGTGCCAGCGGGGGGCCGGGACGAGGGGAGACCCAGTACTTC.

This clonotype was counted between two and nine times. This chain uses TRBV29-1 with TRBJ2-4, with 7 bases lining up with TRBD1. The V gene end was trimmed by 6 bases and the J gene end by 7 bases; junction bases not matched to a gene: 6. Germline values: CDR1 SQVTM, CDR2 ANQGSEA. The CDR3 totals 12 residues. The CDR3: CSVGTRGNIQYF. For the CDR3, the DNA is TGCAGCGTGGGGACCAGGGGGAACATTCAGTACTTC. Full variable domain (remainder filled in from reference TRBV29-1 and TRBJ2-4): SAVISQKPSRDICQRGTSLTIQCQVDSQVTMMFWYRQQPGQSLTLIATANQGSEATYESGFVIDKFPISRPNLTFSTLTVSNMSPEDSSIYLCSVGTRGNIQYFGAGTRLSVL.

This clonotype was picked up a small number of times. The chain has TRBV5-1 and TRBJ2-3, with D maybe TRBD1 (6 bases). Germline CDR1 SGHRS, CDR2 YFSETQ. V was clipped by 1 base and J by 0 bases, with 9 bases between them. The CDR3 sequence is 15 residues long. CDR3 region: CASSLRTDSTDTQYF. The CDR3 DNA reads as TGCGCCAGCAGCTTGAGGACAGACAGCACAGATACGCAGTATTTT.

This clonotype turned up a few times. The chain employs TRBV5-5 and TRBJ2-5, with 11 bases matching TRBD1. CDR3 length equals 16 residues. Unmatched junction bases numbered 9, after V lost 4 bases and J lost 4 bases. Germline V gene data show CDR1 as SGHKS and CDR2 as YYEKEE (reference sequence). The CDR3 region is CASSTGQGAVRETQYF. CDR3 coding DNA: TGTGCCAGCAGCACCGGACAGGGGGCGGTCCGAGAGACCCAGTACTTC.